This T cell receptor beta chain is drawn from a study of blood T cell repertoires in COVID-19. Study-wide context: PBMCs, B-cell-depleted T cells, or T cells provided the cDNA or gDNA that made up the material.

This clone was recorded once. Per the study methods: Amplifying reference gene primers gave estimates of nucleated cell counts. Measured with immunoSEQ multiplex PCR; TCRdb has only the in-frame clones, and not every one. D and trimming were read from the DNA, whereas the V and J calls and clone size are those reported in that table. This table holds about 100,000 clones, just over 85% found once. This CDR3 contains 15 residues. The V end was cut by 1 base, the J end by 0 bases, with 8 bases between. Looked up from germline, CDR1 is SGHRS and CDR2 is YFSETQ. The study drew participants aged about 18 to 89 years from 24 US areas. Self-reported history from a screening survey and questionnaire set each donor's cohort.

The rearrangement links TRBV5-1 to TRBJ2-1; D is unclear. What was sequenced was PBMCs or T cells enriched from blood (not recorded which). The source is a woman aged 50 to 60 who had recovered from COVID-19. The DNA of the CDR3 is TGCGCCAGCAGCTTGCTGTGGAGCTCCTACAATGAGCAGTTCTTC. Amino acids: CASSLLWSSYNEQFF.